The clone carrying this T cell receptor beta chain was observed once. Its cognate antigen is unknown. The repertoire was sequenced with immunoSEQ multiplex PCR; TCRdb's copy has only in-frame clones and lacks some. The profile shows some 140,000 clones, 90% of them singletons. The entry originates in a study of OX40 agonist ivuxolimab in advanced cancers. Study summary: Ivuxolimab, which patients received intravenously every 2 weeks, was dosed at 0.01 to 10 mg/kg. Antecedent anti-PD-1, anti-PD-L1 or anti-CTLA-4 therapy was permissible, with roughly 36% having received some.

Whole-study results and caveats: CD4+ T cells averaged fewer expanded clones than CD8+ T cells.

This CDR3 is 15 amino acids long. Trimming cost V 3 bases and J 8 bases; bases outside gene matches: 8. The germline CDR1 and CDR2 sequences are SGDLS and YYNGEE. With autoimmune disease history or systemic immunosuppression, patients were excluded. The chain combines TRBV9 with TRBJ1-4, with 9 nucleotides matching TRBD1. The sample here was CD4+ or CD8+ T cells sorted from blood, taken in a trial of the OX40 agonist ivuxolimab. The clonotype originates from an adult with an advanced solid tumor such as melanoma, head and neck, liver or kidney cancer. CDR3 sequence reads: CASSARQGVEEKLFF. Written as DNA, the CDR3 is TGTGCCAGCAGCGCCAGACAGGGGGTGGAGGAAAAACTGTTTTTT. Full variable domain (remainder filled in from reference TRBV9 and TRBJ1-4): DSGVTQTPKHLITATGQRVTLRCSPRSGDLSVYWYQQSLDQGLQFLIQYYNGEERAKGNILERFSAQQFPDLHSELNLSSLELGDSALYFCASSARQGVEEKLFFGSGTQLSVL.